This T cell receptor beta chain was sequenced in a study of T cell responses to AZD1222 COVID-19 vaccine (dated by TCRdb to the early 2020s). Study-level background: Because spike-specific TCR depth and breadth did not differ between the two schedules, AZD1222 recipients who got a second dose at roughly 4 weeks were pooled with those who got a second dose at roughly 12 weeks. A total of 240 or so trial participants underwent TCR sequencing, of whom roughly 210 had received two doses of AZD1222 and roughly 26 had received two doses of the MenACWY control vaccine. Enrollment into the trials was organized by age into subgroups of 18-55, 56-69 and 70-plus years, and those subgroups contained about 160, 30 and 59 TCR-sequenced participants, respectively. Overall study results and their limits: Because no day 14 peak-response samples were available, repertoires were characterized only after the peak T cell response. Participants were mostly white British and included more females than males, and it was suggested by the authors that clonal diversity may have been underestimated. After two AZD1222 doses, both the breadth and the depth of spike-specific TCRs were significantly higher than at day 0 and than in MenACWY recipients. In the small 56-69-year group, the increase in depth fell short of significance, most likely because of low power. Vaccine-associated CD4 TCRs spanned the whole spike protein, with dominant responses in regions 160-218 and 743-854. Conclusions about previously exposed vaccinees were limited because only five to seven AZD1222 recipients were SARS-CoV-2 seropositive at baseline. Nearly half of unique spike-specific TCRs reportedly recognized epitopes outside regions mutated in the B.1.351 and B.1.1.7 variants.

Of note for this clone: The clone's antigen remains unknown. One base away there is no much larger clone; base qualities are not given.

Explained via the paper, the time point label denotes: baseline before first vaccination. Vaccinee samples were obtained from the UK trials COV001 and COV002, which included a single-blind randomized controlled phase 2/3 trial of AZD1222 (ChAdOx1 nCoV-19) in healthy adults. Trial participant PBMC samples were collected at day 0 and day 28 after the second dose for TCRbeta chain sequencing. Including cysteine and phenylalanine, the CDR3 has 15 amino acids. Only CDR3 DNA remains: 45 bases, in frame from the first base. Taken from the germline V gene, the CDR1 and CDR2 loops are MNHEY and SVGAGI. V sheds 2 bases and J sheds 7 bases, leaving 16 bases between their ends. The CDR3 regions of human TCRbeta chains were analyzed by immunosequencing. As for how the authors treated the data: Repertoire TCRs were checked for matches against a reference library of SARS-CoV-2-specific TCRs that had been generated using the MIRA antigen-specificity platform. Breadth was defined as the fraction of unique TCRs that were SARS-CoV-2-associated. Depth was defined as the fraction of total T cells that were SARS-CoV-2-associated. Using the MIRA data, each spike-specific TCR was assigned both to the spike region to which the TCR was reactive and to a CD4 or CD8 class. Log10-transformed breadth and depth values were compared by one-way ANOVA with Sidak's multiple comparisons tests. As stored in TCRdb, this immuneACCESS dataset retains in-frame rearrangements with V and J assigned. A fraction of the clones does not appear; measured against another copy, unresolved V genes explain less than half of the discrepancy, and the remainder lacks a known reason. V, J and clone size are taken as reported in that table, and D and trimming were inferred from the DNA itself. For this sample the table gives 66,000 or so clones, of which about 90% were detected only once. Together, the top ten hold roughly 17% of the sample.

This TCR was recovered from an adult in good health. The receptor chain draws on TRBV6-5 and TRBJ2-3; a tentative D call is TRBD2 (6 bases match). Sequenced material: peripheral blood, taken on day 0 of AZD1222 vaccination. The CDR3 region has the sequence CASSYRHGRGNTQYF. The DNA is as follows: TGTGCCAGCAGTTACCGACACGGACGGGGGAATACGCAGTATTTT.